This T cell receptor beta chain was captured by sequencing in a study of shared clonotypes between healthy human individuals. In the case of this clone: Its matching antigen is unknown.

Whole-study findings and limits: Naive subsets generally exceeded memory subsets in estimated richness. Shared clonotypes across all four donors exceeded non-shared ones in generation probability.

The germline gives CDR1 MNHNS, CDR2 SASEGT. V gave up 7 bases and J gave up 4 bases, with 11 bases separating them. The length of the CDR3 is 13 residues. Sequencing used immunoSEQ multiplex PCR; TCRdb keeps in-frame clones, though not all of them. The sample consists of nearly 1 million clones, less than 85% of them appearing once. The sequence was collected from a man in his late teens or twenties in good health. Sequenced input: memory CD4+ T cells sorted from blood. The subset is: CD45RA-negative fraction. The rearrangement joins TRBV6-1 to TRBJ1-3; tentatively, D is TRBD1 (5 bases). The CDR3 loop reads CASIAAGGNTIYF. In DNA, the CDR3 is TGTGCCAGCATTGCGGCAGGGGGAAACACCATATATTTT.